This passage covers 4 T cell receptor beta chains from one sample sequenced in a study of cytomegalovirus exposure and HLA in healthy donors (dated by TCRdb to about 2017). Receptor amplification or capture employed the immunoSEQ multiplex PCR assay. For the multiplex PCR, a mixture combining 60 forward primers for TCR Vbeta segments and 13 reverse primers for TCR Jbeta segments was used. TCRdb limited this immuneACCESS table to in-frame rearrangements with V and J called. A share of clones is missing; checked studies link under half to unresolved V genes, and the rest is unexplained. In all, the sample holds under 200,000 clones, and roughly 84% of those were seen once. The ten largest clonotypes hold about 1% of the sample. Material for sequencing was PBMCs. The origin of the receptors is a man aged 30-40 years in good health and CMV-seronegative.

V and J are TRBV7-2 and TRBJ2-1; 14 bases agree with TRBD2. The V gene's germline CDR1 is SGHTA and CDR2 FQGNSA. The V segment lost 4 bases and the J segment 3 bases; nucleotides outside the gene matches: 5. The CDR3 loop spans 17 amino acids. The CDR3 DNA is TGTGCCAGCAGCTACGGGACTAGCGGGAGTAGCTACAATGAGCAGTTCTTC. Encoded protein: CASSYGTSGSSYNEQFF. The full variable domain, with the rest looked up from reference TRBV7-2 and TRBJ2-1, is GAGVSQSPSNKVTEKGKDVELRCDPISGHTALYWYRQSLGQGLEFLIYFQGNSAPDKSGLPSDRFSAERTGGSVSTLTIQRTQQEDSAVYLCASSYGTSGSSYNEQFFGPGTRLTVL.

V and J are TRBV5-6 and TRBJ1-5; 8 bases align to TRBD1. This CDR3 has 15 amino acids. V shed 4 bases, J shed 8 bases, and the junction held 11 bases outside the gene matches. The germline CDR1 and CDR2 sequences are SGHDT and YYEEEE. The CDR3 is CASSGQGYLGEPQHF. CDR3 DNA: TGTGCCAGCAGCGGACAGGGCTACCTAGGGGAGCCCCAGCATTTT.

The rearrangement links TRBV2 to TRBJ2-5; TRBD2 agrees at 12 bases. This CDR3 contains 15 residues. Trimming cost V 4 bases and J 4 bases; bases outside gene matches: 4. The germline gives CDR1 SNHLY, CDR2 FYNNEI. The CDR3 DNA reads TGTGCCAGCAGTGGACTAGCGGGGGCGGGAGAGACCCAGTACTTC. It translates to CASSGLAGAGETQYF.

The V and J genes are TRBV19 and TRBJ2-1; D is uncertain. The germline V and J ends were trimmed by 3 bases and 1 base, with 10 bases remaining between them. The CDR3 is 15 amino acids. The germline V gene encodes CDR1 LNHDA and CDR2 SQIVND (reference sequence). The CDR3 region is CASSITAASYNEQFF. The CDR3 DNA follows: TGTGCCAGTAGTATCACCGCGGCTTCCTACAATGAGCAGTTCTTC.